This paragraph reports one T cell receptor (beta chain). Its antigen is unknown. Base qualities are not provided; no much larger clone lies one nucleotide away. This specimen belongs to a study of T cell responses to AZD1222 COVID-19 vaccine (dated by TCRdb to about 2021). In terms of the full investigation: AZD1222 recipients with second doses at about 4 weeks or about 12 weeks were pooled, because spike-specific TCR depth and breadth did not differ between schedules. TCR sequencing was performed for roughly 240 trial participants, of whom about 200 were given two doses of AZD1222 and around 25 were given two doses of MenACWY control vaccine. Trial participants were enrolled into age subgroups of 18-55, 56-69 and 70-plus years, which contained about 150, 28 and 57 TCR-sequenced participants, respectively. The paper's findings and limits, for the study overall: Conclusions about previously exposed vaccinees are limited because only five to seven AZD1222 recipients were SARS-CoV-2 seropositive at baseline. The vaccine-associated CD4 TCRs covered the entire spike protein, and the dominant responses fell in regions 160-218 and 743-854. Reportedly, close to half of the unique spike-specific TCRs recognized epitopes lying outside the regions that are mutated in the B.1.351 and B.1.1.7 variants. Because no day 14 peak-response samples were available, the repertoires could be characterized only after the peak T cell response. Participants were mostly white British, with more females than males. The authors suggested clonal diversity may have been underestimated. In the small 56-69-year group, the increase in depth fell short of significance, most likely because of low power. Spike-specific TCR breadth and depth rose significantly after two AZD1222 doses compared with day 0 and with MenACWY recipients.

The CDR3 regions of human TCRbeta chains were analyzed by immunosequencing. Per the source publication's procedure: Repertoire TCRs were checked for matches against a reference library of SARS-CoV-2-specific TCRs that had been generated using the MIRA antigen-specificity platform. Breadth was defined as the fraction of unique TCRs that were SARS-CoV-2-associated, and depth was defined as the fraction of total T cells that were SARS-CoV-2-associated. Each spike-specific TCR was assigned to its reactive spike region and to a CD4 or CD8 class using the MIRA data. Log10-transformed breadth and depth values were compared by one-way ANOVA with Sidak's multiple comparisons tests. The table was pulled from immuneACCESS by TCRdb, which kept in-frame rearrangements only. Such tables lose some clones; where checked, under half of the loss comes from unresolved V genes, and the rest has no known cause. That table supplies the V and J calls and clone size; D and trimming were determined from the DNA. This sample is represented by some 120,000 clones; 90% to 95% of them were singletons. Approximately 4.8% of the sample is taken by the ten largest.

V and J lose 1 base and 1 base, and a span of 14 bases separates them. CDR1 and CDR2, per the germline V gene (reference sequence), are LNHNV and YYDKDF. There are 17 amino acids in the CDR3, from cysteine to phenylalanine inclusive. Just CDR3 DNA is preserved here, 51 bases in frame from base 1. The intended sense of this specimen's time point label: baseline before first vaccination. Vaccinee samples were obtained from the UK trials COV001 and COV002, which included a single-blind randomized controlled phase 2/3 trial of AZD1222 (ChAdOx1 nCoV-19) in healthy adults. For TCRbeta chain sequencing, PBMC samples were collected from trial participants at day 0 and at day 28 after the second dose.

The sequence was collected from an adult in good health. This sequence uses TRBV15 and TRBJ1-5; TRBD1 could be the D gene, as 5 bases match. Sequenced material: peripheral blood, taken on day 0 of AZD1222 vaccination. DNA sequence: TGTGCCACCAGCAGAGGGAGCGGGACGGACAGCAATCAGCCCCAGCATTTT. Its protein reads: CATSRGSGTDSNQPQHF.